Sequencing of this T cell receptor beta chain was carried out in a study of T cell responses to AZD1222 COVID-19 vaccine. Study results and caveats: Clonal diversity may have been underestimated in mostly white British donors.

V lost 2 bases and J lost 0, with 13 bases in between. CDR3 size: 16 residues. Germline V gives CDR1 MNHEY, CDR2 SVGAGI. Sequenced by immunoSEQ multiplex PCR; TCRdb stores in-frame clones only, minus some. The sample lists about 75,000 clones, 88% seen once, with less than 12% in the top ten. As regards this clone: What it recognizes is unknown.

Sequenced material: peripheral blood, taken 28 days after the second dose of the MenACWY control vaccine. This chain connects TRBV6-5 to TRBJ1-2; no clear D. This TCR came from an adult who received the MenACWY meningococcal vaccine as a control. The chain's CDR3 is CASSYGVTNTNYGYTF. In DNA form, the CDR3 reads TGTGCCAGCAGTTACGGGGTTACAAACACTAACTATGGCTACACCTTC.